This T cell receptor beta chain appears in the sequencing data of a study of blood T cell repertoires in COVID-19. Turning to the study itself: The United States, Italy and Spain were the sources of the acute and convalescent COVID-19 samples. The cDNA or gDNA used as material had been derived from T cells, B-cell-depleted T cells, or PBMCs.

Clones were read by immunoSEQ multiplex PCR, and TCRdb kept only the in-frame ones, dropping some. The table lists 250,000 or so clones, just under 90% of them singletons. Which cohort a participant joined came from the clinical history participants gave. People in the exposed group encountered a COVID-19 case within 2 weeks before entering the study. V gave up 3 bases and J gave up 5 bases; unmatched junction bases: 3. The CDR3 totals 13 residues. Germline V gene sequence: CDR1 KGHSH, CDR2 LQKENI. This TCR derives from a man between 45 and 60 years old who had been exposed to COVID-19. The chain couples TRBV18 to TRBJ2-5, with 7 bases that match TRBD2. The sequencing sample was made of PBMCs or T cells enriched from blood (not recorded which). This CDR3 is CASSPSGTETQYF. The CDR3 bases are TGTGCCAGCTCACCGAGCGGGACGGAGACCCAGTACTTC.